These T cell receptor beta chains were read from a single sample in a study of blood T cell repertoires in COVID-19. Sequencing was performed with immunoSEQ multiplex PCR; in TCRdb, only in-frame clones are kept and a portion is missing. In the table there are about 240,000 clones, under 90% of which are singletons. The sample taken for sequencing was PBMCs or T cells enriched from blood (not recorded which). These TCRs come from a middle-aged woman who had been exposed to COVID-19. CDR3s include the opening cysteine and the closing phenylalanine or tryptophan. D genes are given only for firm matches. Size is omitted from some rows. Given values are once, few, many or a class for expanded clones.

-	TRBJ2-1	-	TRBV7-3	TGTGCCAGCAGCCGCCCCGGGGTTACCTACAATGAGCAGTTCTTC	CASSRPGVTYNEQFF
-	TRBJ2-3	-	TRBV5-1	TGCGCCAGCAGCCCGGGACAAGAACACACAGATACGCAGTATTTT	CASSPGQEHTDTQYF
once	TRBJ1-3	-	TRBV15	TGTGCCACCAGCAGAGATTTAGGGAGCGGTTTGAACACCATATATTTT	CATSRDLGSGLNTIYF
-	TRBJ2-7	TRBD1	TRBV2	TGTGCCAACGGACAGGGGGGAAAACAGTACTTC	CANGQGGKQYF
-	TRBJ2-3	-	TRBV5-1	TGCGCCAGCACCCTAGGGGCTCGCACAGATACGCAGTATTTT	CASTLGARTDTQYF
-	TRBJ2-2	TRBD2	TRBV19	TGTGCCACGGGACTAGCGGTTGGGGGCGGGGAGCTGTTTTTT	CATGLAVGGGELFF
-	TRBJ2-7	-	TRBV14	TGTGCCAGCAGCCGATCAGTAAATTACGAGCAGTACTTC	CASSRSVNYEQYF
-	TRBJ1-1	-	TRBV19	TGTGCCAGTAGTATAAAAAACAGGAACACTGAAGCTTTCTTT	CASSIKNRNTEAFF
-	TRBJ1-2	TRBD1	TRBV27	TGTGCCAGCAGTTCTCGGACAGGGCGCGGCTACACCTTC	CASSSRTGRGYTF
-	TRBJ1-2	-	TRBV7-9	TGTGCCAGCAGCTTAGACTCGGACAGCGACAACTATGGCTACACCTTC	CASSLDSDSDNYGYTF
-	TRBJ2-5	-	TRBV20-1	TGCAGTGCTCGTGGGGCTGGAGGAGAGACCCAGTACTTC	CSARGAGGETQYF
-	TRBJ2-3	TRBD2	TRBV7-9	TGTGCCAGCAGCTTAGCCGCTAGACTAGCGGTTGAAGATACGCAGTATTTT	CASSLAARLAVEDTQYF
many	TRBJ1-2	TRBD1	TRBV28	TGTGCCAGCAGTTTAAGGGGACAGGGTATGGGCAACGGCCTGGCCGTCGATGGCTACACCTTC	CASSLRGQGMGNGLAVDGYTF
-	TRBJ2-3	TRBD2	TRBV5-1	TGCGCCAGCAGCTTGGACGCTAGCGGGGGGACAGATACGCAGTATTTT	CASSLDASGGTDTQYF
-	TRBJ1-5	-	TRBV24-1	TGTGCCACCAGGAGGTATCGCCTACCCCCTCTAAGCAATCAGCCCCAGCATTTT	CATRRYRLPPLSNQPQHF
few	TRBJ2-5	TRBD2	TRBV28	TGTGCCAGCCTGAGCGGGGGGCCACAAGAGACCCAGTACTTC	CASLSGGPQETQYF
-	TRBJ1-6	-	TRBV5-1	TGCGCCAGCAGCGAGCAGGGGTTTGATTCACCCCTCCACTTT	CASSEQGFDSPLHF
once	TRBJ1-5	TRBD1	TRBV28	TGTGCCAGCAGTTTAGCCGGGACAGGGAATCAGCCCCAGCATTTT	CASSLAGTGNQPQHF
few	TRBJ2-7	TRBD1	TRBV28	TGTGCCAGCACCTCCGGGACAGGTCTCTACGAGCAGTACTTC	CASTSGTGLYEQYF
-	TRBJ2-3	-	TRBV29-1	TGCAGCGGGTTGGGCAGGGGATTTACAGATACGCAGTATTTT	CSGLGRGFTDTQYF
-	TRBJ1-5	-	TRBV6-5	TGTGCCAGCAGGCCGGCGGGGGGTAGCAATCAGCCCCAGCATTTT	CASRPAGGSNQPQHF
-	TRBJ2-1	TRBD2	TRBV19	TGTGCCAGTAGTGAAACCGGGACTAGGGAGGAGCAGTTCTTC	CASSETGTREEQFF
-	TRBJ1-6	TRBD1	TRBV5-1	TGCGCCAGCAGCACTACAGGGGATAATTCACCCCTCCACTTT	CASSTTGDNSPLHF
-	TRBJ2-3	TRBD2	TRBV7-8	TGTGCCAGCAGCCCGTCCCTTTTAGCGGGGGGGGGCACAGATACGCAGTATTTT	CASSPSLLAGGGTDTQYF
-	TRBJ1-1	-	TRBV27	TGTGCCAGCAGTTCTACAGGGAACCCTGGGGCTTTCTTT	CASSSTGNPGAFF
-	TRBJ2-3	-	TRBV19	TGTGCCAGTAGTAGTCGACAGGATCCGTTCACAGATACGCAGTATTTT	CASSSRQDPFTDTQYF
-	TRBJ1-1	-	TRBV6-5	TGTGCCAGCAGTACTACAGGGTACACTGAAGCTTTCTTT	CASSTTGYTEAFF
once	TRBJ2-3	-	TRBV7-3	TGTGCCAGCAGCTTAACCCCACTACTGAGCACAGATACGCAGTATTTT	CASSLTPLLSTDTQYF
-	TRBJ2-3	TRBD2	TRBV7-9	TGTGCCAGCAGAGGCGGGGGGGCTACAGATACGCAGTATTTT	CASRGGGATDTQYF
-	TRBJ1-2	TRBD1	TRBV28	TGTGCCAGCAGGCCCGGGACAGGGGATAGAGGCTACACCTTC	CASRPGTGDRGYTF
-	TRBJ1-4	-	TRBV7-9	TGTGCCAGCAGCTACACAGGTCACCAGGGCGAAAAACTGTTTTTT	CASSYTGHQGEKLFF
-	TRBJ2-1	TRBD2	TRBV7-9	TGTGCCAGCAGCCTAGGGGCTAGCGGGGTCAACAATGAGCAGTTCTTC	CASSLGASGVNNEQFF
-	TRBJ1-3	-	TRBV6-6	TGTGCCAGCAGTCCGATCCTCGGACATACTCTGAGCTCTGGAAACACCATATATTTT	CASSPILGHTLSSGNTIYF
-	TRBJ2-4	TRBD1	TRBV4-1	TGCGCCAGCAGCCGAACCACAGGGGAACGTGGCAAAAACATTCAGTACTTC	CASSRTTGERGKNIQYF
-	TRBJ1-2	TRBD1	TRBV10-3	TGTGCCATCAGTGACACAGGGGGTTACTATGGCTACACCTTC	CAISDTGGYYGYTF
-	TRBJ2-1	TRBD2	TRBV28	TGTGCCAGCCTAGACGGACTAGCGGGGAATGAGCAGTTCTTC	CASLDGLAGNEQFF
-	TRBJ2-1	-	TRBV9	TGTGCCAGCAGCGTAGCTGGCGATATCCAGGGGAATGAGCAGTTCTTC	CASSVAGDIQGNEQFF
few	TRBJ2-3	TRBD1	TRBV4-2	TGTGCCAGCAGCCGGACAGGGCAAGATACGCAGTATTTT	CASSRTGQDTQYF
-	TRBJ2-1	TRBD2	TRBV7-2	TGTGCCAGCAGCTTCGCCTTCAGGCGGGGGGGCATCAATGAGCAGTTCTTC	CASSFAFRRGGINEQFF
once	TRBJ2-7	TRBD2	TRBV4-2	TGTGCCAGCAGCGCGCAGCGGGACTCCTACGAGCAGTACTTC	CASSAQRDSYEQYF
-	TRBJ1-2	-	TRBV5-4	TGTGCCAGCAGCGCGGAGCCCGGGACAACCTATGGCTACACCTTC	CASSAEPGTTYGYTF
-	TRBJ1-5	TRBD1	TRBV2	TGTGCCAGCAGGGACAGGGGGAATCAGCCCCAGCATTTT	CASRDRGNQPQHF
-	TRBJ1-1	-	TRBV18	TGTGCCAGCGTCACCAGCGGGGGTGTTAGGGACACTGAAGCTTTCTTT	CASVTSGGVRDTEAFF
many	TRBJ2-7	-	TRBV20-1	TGCAGTGTCCCAGGGGCCCACGAGCAGTACTTC	CSVPGAHEQYF